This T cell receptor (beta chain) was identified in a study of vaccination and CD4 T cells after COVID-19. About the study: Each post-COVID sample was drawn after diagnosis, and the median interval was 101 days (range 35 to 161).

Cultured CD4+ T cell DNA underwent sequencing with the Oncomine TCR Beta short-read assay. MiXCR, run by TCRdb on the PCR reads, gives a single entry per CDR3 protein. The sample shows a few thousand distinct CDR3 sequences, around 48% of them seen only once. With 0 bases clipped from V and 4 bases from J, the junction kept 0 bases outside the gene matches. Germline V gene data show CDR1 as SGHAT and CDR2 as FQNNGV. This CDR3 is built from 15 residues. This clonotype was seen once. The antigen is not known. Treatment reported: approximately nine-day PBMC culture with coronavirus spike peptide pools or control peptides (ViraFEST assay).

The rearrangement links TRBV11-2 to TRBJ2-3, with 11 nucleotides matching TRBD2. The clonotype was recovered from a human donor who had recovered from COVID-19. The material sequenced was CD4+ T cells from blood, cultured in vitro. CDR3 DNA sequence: TGTGCCAGCAGCTTAGAACTAGCGGGAGCAGATACGCAGTATTTT. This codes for CASSLELAGADTQYF. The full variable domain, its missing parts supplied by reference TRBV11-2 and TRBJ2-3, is EAGVAQSPRYKIIEKRQSVAFWCNPISGHATLYWYQQILGQGPKLLIQFQNNGVVDDSQLPKDRFSAERLKGVDSTLKIQPAKLEDSAVYLCASSLELAGADTQYFGPGTRLTVL.